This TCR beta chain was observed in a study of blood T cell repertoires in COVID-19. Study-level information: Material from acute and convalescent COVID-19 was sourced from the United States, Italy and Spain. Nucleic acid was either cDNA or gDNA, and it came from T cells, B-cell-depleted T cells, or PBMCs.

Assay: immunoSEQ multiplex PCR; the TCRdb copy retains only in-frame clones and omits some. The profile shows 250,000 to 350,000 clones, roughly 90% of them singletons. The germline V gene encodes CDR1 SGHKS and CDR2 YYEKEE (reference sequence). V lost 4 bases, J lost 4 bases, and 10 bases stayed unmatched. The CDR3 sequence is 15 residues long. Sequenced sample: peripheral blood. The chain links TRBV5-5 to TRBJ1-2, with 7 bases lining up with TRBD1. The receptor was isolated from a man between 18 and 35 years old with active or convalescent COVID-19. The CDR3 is CASSPQGTEFYGYTF. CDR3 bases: TGTGCCAGCAGCCCTCAAGGGACAGAATTCTATGGCTACACCTTC.